This T cell receptor (beta chain) comes out of a study of response to subunit inactivated influenza vaccine. General study results and limits: The authors offered the suggestion that each seasonal influenza vaccination recruits few new T cells.

A note on this clonotype: Its antigen is not known.

TCRdb re-called the RT-PCR reads with MiXCR, one entry per CDR3 protein. The sample has about 530,000 distinct CDR3 sequences, approximately 10% seen once; the top ten hold about a tenth. The V and J ends lost 6 bases and 6 bases, in that order; junction bases with no gene match: 11. The germline V gene encodes CDR1 MDHEN and CDR2 SYDVKM. The CDR3 has 16 residues. Sequencing was performed on PBMCs from blood, taken on the day of vaccination. The chain recombines TRBV28 with TRBJ2-1; 10 bases are a match to TRBD2. The origin of this receptor is a man between 50 and 59 years old who received an inactivated influenza vaccine. The CDR3 sequence: CASSRDLAGAINEQFF. The CDR3 DNA reads TGTGCCAGCAGCCGGGACCTAGCGGGAGCCATCAATGAGCAGTTCTTC.